This T cell receptor beta chain was retrieved from a study of shared clonotypes between healthy human individuals. Whole-study results and caveats: Memory subsets generally showed lower estimated richness than naive subsets. Few donors restricted represented genetic and exposure-history diversity.

CD4+ cells yielded CD45RA+ naive and CD45RA-negative memory subsets. Deep level was the assay's run setting. Here immunoSEQ multiplex PCR was the method, and the copy in TCRdb shows in-frame clones only, minus some. Of roughly 1,500,000 clones in the sample, 95% to 99% were seen once. The CDR3 sequence is 14 residues long. The V gene lost 8 bases and the J gene lost 6 bases, with 20 bases spanning the gap. The germline CDR1 and CDR2 sequences are MNHEY and SVGAGI. Remarks on this clone: Its specificity is unknown.

The chain couples TRBV6-5 to TRBJ2-7; the D call may be TRBD1 or TRBD2 (5 bases each). The source of this sequence is a young man in good health. Sequenced: naive CD4+ T cells sorted from blood. Subset noted: CD45RA+ positively selected. CDR3 protein: CASAKRGTVAEQYF. CDR3 nucleotide sequence: TGTGCCAGCGCTAAGAGGGGTACGGTTGCCGAGCAGTACTTC.